The clone carrying this TCR beta chain has a handful of counts. The record originates from a study of regulatory T cells in long-lasting Graves disease. On the study more broadly: Antithyroid drug intake by newly diagnosed Graves' patients had lasted under 3 months.

The time point here: newly diagnosed GD, antithyroid drugs for less than 3 months. Construction of the TCR library relied on RNA isolated from PBMCs. Through Arm-PCR of CDR3 regions and iRepertoire HTBI primers, TCR beta libraries were built. TCRdb reprocessed the multiplex PCR reads via MiXCR and lists one record per CDR3 protein. This sample has about 240,000 distinct CDR3 sequences, with 20% to 25% found just once. The sequence came from a female donor with Graves disease. The sequenced sample was peripheral blood mononuclear cells (PBMCs), obtained at new diagnosis, from a patient treated with antithyroid drugs.

CDR3 region: CASSPEEMTVDFYGYTF. In nucleotides, the CDR3 is TGTGCCAGCAGCCCAGAAGAGATGACGGTCGACTTCTATGGCTACACCTTC. The chain carries TRBV4-2 and TRBJ1-2; no clear D. V dropped 4 bases and J dropped 4 bases, with 22 bases sitting between them. Looked up from germline, CDR1 is LGHNA and CDR2 is YNFKEQ. The CDR3 is made up of 17 amino acids.